This T cell receptor (beta chain) was documented in a study of T-cell reconstitution after alpha-beta-depleted transplantation in children. Regarding the study as a whole: Once a year had passed after transplant, T-cell counts and diversity came mostly from newly produced T cells. The study reportedly traced alpha-beta T cells about two months after transplant to several hundred expanded graft clones. TCRbeta diversity was high at day 60 in some patients (a result of surviving recipient T cells and thymic progenitors).

Researchers prepared the TCRbeta library using unique molecular identifiers, the study reports. One entry per CDR3 protein results from TCRdb running MiXCR on the PCR reads. This sample carries some 87,000 distinct CDR3 sequences, around a sixth of them seen once, and the ten largest clones take about 18%. As for this clonotype: Its specificity is not known.

The CDR3 length is 15 residues. Germline-derived CDR1 and CDR2 are SGHRS and YFSETQ. Trimming pared 6 bases from V and 0 bases from J, leaving 13 bases between. Sequenced here: PBMCs, mostly from graft donor cells, sampled 180 days after TCRalphabeta/CD19-depleted stem cell transplant. This TCR came from a male patient aged 2-15 years who had a stem cell transplant for acute lymphoblastic leukemia, so the T cells may come from the graft donor. The gene calls are TRBV5-1 and TRBJ1-3; no firm D call. The chain's CDR3 is CASKIGMSSGNTIYF. For the CDR3, the DNA is TGCGCCAGCAAGATTGGGATGAGCTCTGGAAACACCATATATTTT.